This T cell receptor (beta chain) was observed in a study of regulatory T cells in long-lasting Graves disease. Background on the study: Freshly diagnosed Graves' patients had used antithyroid drugs for under 3 months.

This clonotype was seen at least ten times. Its cognate antigen is unknown. Notes on the study in general: Persistent disease exhibited a predilection for TRBV28, TRBJ1-2 and TRBJ2-5. Newly diagnosed patients shared 950 to 1,000 public clonotypes; persistent patients shared a few thousand.

The time point: newly diagnosed GD, antithyroid drugs for less than 3 months. From RNA extracted from PBMCs, the TCR library was made. Patients were from an endocrinology department in Xi'an, China. Arm-PCR of CDR3 regions and iRepertoire HTBI primers were the basis on which TCR beta libraries were built. TCRdb analysed the multiplex PCR reads with MiXCR anew, one entry per CDR3 protein. The sample carries about 400,000 distinct CDR3 sequences, roughly a sixth recorded once. The V segment lost 5 bases and the J segment 8 bases; nucleotides outside the gene matches: 11. This CDR3 spans 15 amino acids. The V gene's germline CDR1 is MNHEY and CDR2 SVGEGT.

The chain is built from TRBV6-2 or TRBV6-3 and TRBJ1-4; 7 nucleotides line up with TRBD1. Sequencing was performed on peripheral blood mononuclear cells (PBMCs), taken at new diagnosis, from a patient treated with antithyroid drugs. The sequence came from a female donor with Graves disease. The CDR3 spells CASSDRGGAFEKLFF. The DNA for the CDR3 is TGTGCCAGCAGTGACCGAGGGGGCGCTTTCGAAAAACTGTTTTTT.